This T cell receptor (beta chain) was found in a study of cytomegalovirus exposure and HLA in healthy donors (dated by TCRdb to the late 2010s). With respect to the entire study: An earlier analysis of some 600 of the donors reported approximately 260 Gb of sequence data and 90 million to 120 million unique TCR beta sequences obtained from 180 million or so T cells. Approximately 300 gigabases of sequencing data and around 85 million unique TCR sequences made up an early release that covered 500 to 700 HLA-typed donors. Of the 300 to 450 genotyped donors, 75% to 85% were placed in the genetic ancestry cluster associated with self-reported Caucasian donors. The study was designed to test whether signatures of past pathogen exposure could be identified by cataloging public T cell receptors. Using immunosequencing, the study profiled T cell repertoires from fewer than 700 subjects and related those repertoires to cytomegalovirus serostatus. Besides the first cohort of approximately 670 subjects, a separate validation cohort made up of roughly 120 different subjects was used. To predict cytomegalovirus infection status, the study brought together high-throughput TCR immunosequencing, statistical association of individual TCRs with disease status, and machine learning. In a later analysis, previously published TCR beta repertoires from 600 to 850 donors were re-analyzed and high-resolution HLA genotyping was added so that TCR occurrence patterns could be studied. In the later analysis, no new phenotypic data were used to find candidate immune exposures; instead, reliance was placed on TCR beta sequences and their occurrence across donors. An earlier analysis of around 580 of the donors used high-throughput TCR beta sequencing to judge whether each TCR beta V gene segment behaved as functional or pseudogenic. Donor age, sex, ethnicity and CMV serostatus were collected together with the repertoire data. A later genetic analysis took genome-wide SNP genotypes for about 55% of the 666 donors and used that subset as a discovery cohort. All discovery cohort repertoires had been generated on a single sequencing platform. HLA typing covered class I and class II loci at four-digit resolution. Typing coverage differed by locus: A, B, C, DRB1 and DQB1 were typed in about 629-630 donors, DQA1 in about 550, DPA1 in around 610, and DPB1 in around 440. Because of strong linkage in the cohort, five DR-DQ haplotypes were treated as single units for association and clustering. Among 398 genotyped donors of the cohort, an average of around 240,000 unique TCR beta nucleotide sequences were sequenced per donor, roughly a sixth of them non-productive. The paper's findings and limits, for the study overall: Only TCR beta chains were sequenced in this cohort, and the absence of alpha or paired-chain data limited detectable features. The only immune exposure information available for the cohort was CMV serostatus. According to a later analysis, TCR association rates differed among HLA loci, with DRB1 alleles showing the most associated TCRs and HLA-C alleles showing the fewest. According to the authors, the approach could potentially be generalized to other disease states and immunological phenotypes. In an earlier analysis of roughly 500 of the donors, most TCR beta V segments appeared in productive rearrangements about 90% or about 30% of the time, broadly matching IMGT annotations. Specific HLA alleles were associated with 16,951 TCR beta sequences at a false discovery rate of 0.05 in a later analysis. A total of some 180 TCR beta chains were listed by the study as associated with cytomegalovirus. A further reported finding was that TCR beta sequences accurately predicted the HLA-A and HLA-B alleles for most subjects in the first cohort. Roughly uniform sequencing depth across donors was assumed in presence/absence analyses, although this assumption may not hold. In a later analysis, HLA-associated TCR beta chains were found to be more clonally expanded and to have lower generation probabilities than equally common non-associated chains. Across donors, most TCR sequences were observed very rarely, whereas some public TCRs were present in many individuals. In vitro tests confirmed that a few of the cytomegalovirus-associated TCR beta chains recognize cytomegalovirus antigens. HLA typing was unavailable for some donors at each locus, so association tests used only the typed subset. A cluster of highly shared sequence variants was judged likely to be a technical artifact of the sequencing pipeline. A later analysis found that most CMV-associated TCR beta chains appeared HLA-restricted, with HLA associations seemingly driven largely by CMV exposure. According to a later genetic analysis, donors in an Asian-associated ancestry cluster had fewer N-insertions in productive TCRs than the approximately 710-donor mean. Approximately 16 rarely observed V segments, including chromosome 9 orphons, were excluded from the earlier analysis of almost 600 of the donors because counts were too low. Correlated functional status among segregating V segments might be attributable to linkage disequilibrium, but an unknown experimental factor could not be ruled out. Assigning TCR associations to individual alleles was difficult when HLA alleles, especially DR and DQ, strongly co-occurred. In both the original and validation cohorts, the classifier was reported to diagnose cytomegalovirus status with high specificity and sensitivity. In a later genetic analysis, a missense DCLRE1C variant was associated with V-gene and J-gene trimming of TCR beta chains, and the association was replicated in an independent cohort. A later analysis reported that several top co-occurrence clusters appeared linked to parvovirus B19, influenza, CMV and Epstein-Barr virus.

The cohort comprised approximately 700 healthy bone marrow donors. At the time of sampling, every cohort member was nominally healthy, though immune exposures that went unrecorded were likely present. The donor tested CMV seropositive, placing the donor among the 290 or so seropositive members of the cohort. Every donor gave a peripheral blood sample, and the peripheral blood mononuclear cells from that sample were used for TCR beta sequencing. Genomic DNA extraction from the blood cell samples was performed with the Qiagen DNeasy Blood Extraction Kit. Library construction relied on the immunoSEQ multiplex PCR assay. The multiplex PCR relied on a mix of 60 forward primers for TCR Vbeta segments and 13 reverse primers for TCR Jbeta segments. The CDR3 region of rearranged TCR beta genes was amplified from genomic DNA with a multiplex PCR assay. Amplified TCR beta libraries were sequenced as 87-base-pair reads on the Illumina HiSeq System. Concerning the study's data processing: A later analysis tallied some 79 million unique TCR beta chains across the 660 or so repertoires, and 10 million to 11 million of those chains were shared by two or more donors. A nearest-neighbor algorithm error-corrected the raw reads and collapsed the reads into unique sequences, merging closely related sequences to remove PCR and sequencing errors. V, D and J gene segments were assigned by aligning CDR3 sequences to IMGT reference sequences. For a sequence to be retained, a match of at least six nucleotides to both a V gene segment and a J gene segment was required. A rearrangement counted as productive if the CDR3 had no stop codons and remained in frame with V and J, and every other rearrangement counted as non-productive. CDR3 was defined by IMGT convention, running from the second conserved V-encoded cysteine to the conserved J-encoded phenylalanine. Sequences without an unambiguous match to a single V gene segment were excluded from the earlier analysis of several hundred of the donors. An earlier analysis of just under 600 of the donors called V segments functional above 56.7% productive rearrangements and segregating when the between-donor standard deviation exceeded 5%. A statistical classification framework was developed to diagnose cytomegalovirus status using the catalog of TCR beta chain sequences. V and J gene assignment, in a later analysis, came from comparing TCR nucleotide sequences with IMGT/GENE-DB human TR gene sequences. The TCRdist pipeline was used in a later analysis to assign CDR3 sequences and most-parsimonious VDJ recombination scenarios. In a later analysis, each TCR beta chain was defined by its CDR3 amino acid sequence together with its V-gene family, and reads lacking a unique V-gene family were excluded. As a way to deal with suspected cross-contamination and a sequencing artifact, a later analysis dropped under 600 nucleotide sequences that were highly shared and had low generation probability. In a later analysis, a clonal expansion index for each public chain was calculated from normalized within-repertoire ranks of inferred template counts. In a later analysis, generation probabilities were computed using a VDJ recombination model fitted to out-of-frame rearrangements, and the results were checked against IGoR. In a later analysis, TCR-TCR, TCR-HLA and TCR-CMV co-occurrence was scored with hypergeometric tests, and a repertoire-size bias correction was applied to TCR pairs. In a later analysis, false discovery rates were estimated by permuting HLA or CMV assignments 20 times. In a later analysis, co-occurring TCRs were grouped using DBSCAN, and TCRdist sequence similarity was added for clustering within HLA-allele-positive subsets. For co-occurrence clustering, repertoires with fewer than 30,000 or more than 120,000 public chains were excluded, along with about five repertoires with anomalous nucleotide sharing. TCRdb holds this immuneACCESS table with in-frame rearrangements only. Some clones are missing; in checked studies, unresolved V genes explain under half, and the rest has no known cause. Clonal size and the V and J genes are those of that table, whereas D and trimming came from the DNA. A total of approximately 97,000 clones appear in this sample, 79% of them only once. The top ten hold about 3.6% of the sample.

This clone was detected a few times. Its antigen remains unidentified. No per-base quality is available; no much larger clone lies one base away. The specimen sequenced was PBMCs. This receptor was taken from a male donor in good health and CMV-seropositive.

The DNA sequence is given as TGTGCCATCAGTGTTCCAGGGGGTGGTTCACCCCTCCACTTT. This translates into CAISVPGGGSPLHF. The sequence links TRBV10-3 to TRBJ1-6; TRBD1 agrees with 7 junctional bases. Based on the germline V gene, the CDR1 and CDR2 sequences are ENHRY and SYGVKD. The CDR3 measures 14 amino acids from cysteine to phenylalanine. Left in the record is the CDR3 DNA by itself, 42 bases read in frame from the first base. The junction shows trimming of 4 bases on V and 9 bases on J, and the gene matches do not reach 6 bases of it.